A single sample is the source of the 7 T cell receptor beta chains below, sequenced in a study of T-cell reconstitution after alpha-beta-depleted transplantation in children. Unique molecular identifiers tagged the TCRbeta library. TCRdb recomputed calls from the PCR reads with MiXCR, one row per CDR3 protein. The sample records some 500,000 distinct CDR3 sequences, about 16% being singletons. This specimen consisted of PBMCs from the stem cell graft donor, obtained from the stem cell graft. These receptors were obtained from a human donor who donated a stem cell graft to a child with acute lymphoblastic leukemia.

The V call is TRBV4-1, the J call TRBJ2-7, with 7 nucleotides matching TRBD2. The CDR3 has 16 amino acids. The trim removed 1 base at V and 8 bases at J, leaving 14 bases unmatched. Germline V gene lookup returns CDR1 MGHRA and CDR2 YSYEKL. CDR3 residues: CASSQGQSAGVWKQYF. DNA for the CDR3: TGCGCCAGCAGCCAAGGACAGTCGGCGGGAGTATGGAAGCAGTACTTC.

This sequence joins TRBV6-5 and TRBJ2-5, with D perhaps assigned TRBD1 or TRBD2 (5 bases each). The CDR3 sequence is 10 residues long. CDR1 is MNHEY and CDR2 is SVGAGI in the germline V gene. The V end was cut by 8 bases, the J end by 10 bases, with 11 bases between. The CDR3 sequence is CASGRGDQYF. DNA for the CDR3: TGTGCCAGCGGACGGGGCGACCAGTACTTC.

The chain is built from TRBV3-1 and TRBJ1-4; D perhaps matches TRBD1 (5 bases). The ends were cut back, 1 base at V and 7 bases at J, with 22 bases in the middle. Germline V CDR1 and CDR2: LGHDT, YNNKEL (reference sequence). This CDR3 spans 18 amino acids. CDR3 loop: CASSQGWGGGSTFEKLFF. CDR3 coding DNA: TGTGCCAGCAGCCAAGGTTGGGGCGGAGGAAGCACCTTTGAAAAACTGTTTTTT.

The CDR3 coding sequence is TGCAGCGTTGTCGAGGGGCTGGACGAGCAGTACTTC. Amino acids: CSVVEGLDEQYF. J is TRBJ2-7 and V is TRBV29-1; D is possibly TRBD1 or TRBD2 (5 bases each). V dropped 4 bases and J dropped 5 bases, with 12 bases sitting between them. The germline CDR1 and CDR2 sequences are SQVTM and ANQGSEA. The CDR3 consists of 12 residues.

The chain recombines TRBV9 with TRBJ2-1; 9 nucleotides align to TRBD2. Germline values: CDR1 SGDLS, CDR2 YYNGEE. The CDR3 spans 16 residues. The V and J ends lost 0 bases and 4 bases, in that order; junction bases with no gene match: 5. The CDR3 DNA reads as TGTGCCAGCAGCGTAGTCTCTAGCGGGATTTACAATGAGCAGTTCTTC. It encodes CASSVVSSGIYNEQFF.

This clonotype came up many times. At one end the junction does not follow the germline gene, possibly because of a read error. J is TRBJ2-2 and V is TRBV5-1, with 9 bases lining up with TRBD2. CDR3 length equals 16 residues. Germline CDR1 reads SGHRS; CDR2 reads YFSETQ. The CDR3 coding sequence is TGTGCCAGCAGTTTAGTACTAGCGGGCAACACCGGGGAGCTGTTTTTT. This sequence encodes CASSLVLAGNTGELFF. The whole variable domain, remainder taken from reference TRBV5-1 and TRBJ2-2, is KAGVTQTPRYLIKTRGQQVTLSCSPISGHRSVSWYQQTPGQGLQFLFEYFSETQRNKGNFPGRFSGRQFSNSRSEMNVSTLELGDSALYLCASSLVLAGNTGELFFGEGSRLTVL.

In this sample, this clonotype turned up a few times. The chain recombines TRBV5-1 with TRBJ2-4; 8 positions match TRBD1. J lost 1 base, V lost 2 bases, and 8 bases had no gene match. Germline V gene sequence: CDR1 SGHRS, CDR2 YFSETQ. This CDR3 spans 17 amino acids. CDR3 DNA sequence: TGCGCCAGCAGCTTAGCAGGGGGCCGCGGGGCCAAAAACATTCAGTACTTC. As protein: CASSLAGGRGAKNIQYF.